Each of the 5 T cell receptor beta chains below was sequenced from the same sample in a study of tumor-infiltrating lymphocytes in primary liver carcinoma. The study co-extracted DNA and RNA from 20-30 mg of unsorted bulk tissue. The researchers produced TCR beta cDNA from approximately 0.45 ug total RNA with a constant-region primer. Modified slightly, ARM-PCR produced TCR beta libraries over three nested multiplex PCR rounds. In the first two PCR rounds, TRBV1-TRBV30 forward primers were paired with a C-beta reverse primer, and each round lasted roughly 10 cycles. TCRdb re-called the multiplex PCR reads through MiXCR, storing one row per CDR3 protein. Altogether around 100,000 distinct CDR3 sequences are present, about 62% being singletons, with the ten largest covering 12%. Sequenced: liver tumor tissue from sampling region 2. Subset specified: tumor region T2, inferior pole. The receptors stem from a woman aged 55-69 years with primary liver carcinoma and hepatitis B virus infection.

This clonotype was seen ten or more times. The V call is TRBV6-6, the J call TRBJ1-2; the D is unclear. Germline V gene sequence: CDR1 MNHNY, CDR2 SVGAGI (reference sequence). The V end lost 7 bases, the J end lost 2 bases, and 5 bases lay between the germline ends. The CDR3 covers 11 residues. The CDR3, as DNA: TGTGCCAGCACCAGAAACTATGGCTACACCTTC. Protein product: CASTRNYGYTF.

The rearrangement joins TRBV6-1 to TRBJ1-5, with a tentative D call TRBD1 (6 bases). The germline gives CDR1 MNHNS, CDR2 SASEGT. The CDR3 extends over 14 amino acids. CDR3 bases: TGTTTCAGCTCTCCGACAGGCGACTATCAGCCCCAGCATTTT. Its protein is CFSSPTGDYQPQHF.

Details on this clonotype: At one end the junction does not follow the germline gene, possibly because of a read error. V is TRBV11-2 and J is TRBJ2-2; TRBD1 might be the D (6 bases). Per germline, CDR1 SGHAT and CDR2 FQNNGV. CDR3 size: 15 residues. The CDR3 spells CASSPRSGGIGELFF. CDR3 nucleotide sequence: TGCGCCAGCAGCCCCCGTTCTGGGGGCATCGGGGAGCTGTTTTTT.

This clonotype has at least ten counts. The chain carries TRBV5-1 and TRBJ2-3; 9 bases are shared with TRBD1. Per the germline V gene, CDR1 is SGHRS and CDR2 is YFSETQ. The CDR3 length is 13 residues. V shed 5 bases and J 9 bases; nucleotides not matched to a gene: 7. DNA for the CDR3: TGCGCCAGCAGAGGAACAGGGGGCCTCACGCAGTATTTT. Its translation is CASRGTGGLTQYF.

This chain joins TRBV7-9 and TRBJ1-2; 8 positions agree with TRBD1. Germline loops: CDR1 SEHNR, CDR2 FQNEAQ (reference sequence). Trimming took 4 bases from V and 5 from J; bases not matched to a gene: 6. The CDR3 totals 14 residues. The CDR3 loop is CASSSRTGWYGYTF. DNA for the CDR3: TGTGCCAGCAGCTCTCGGACAGGGTGGTATGGCTACACCTTC.